The 12 T cell receptor beta chains given below trace back to one sample, sequenced in a study of T cells in Graves' hyperthyroidism and ophthalmopathy. RNA transcripts provided the source from which TCR beta CDR3 regions were amplified. First-round RT-PCR targeting the TCR CDR3 was performed with the HTBI primer set. TCRdb independently ran MiXCR on the multiplex PCR reads; one entry per CDR3 protein. Of hundreds of thousands of distinct CDR3 sequences listed, less than 25% are singletons. Material for sequencing was blood. The receptors were sampled from a woman in her 70s with Graves' ophthalmopathy.

This clonotype was seen many times. The chain combines TRBV28 with TRBJ2-1; D may be TRBD1 or TRBD2 (6 bases each). The CDR3 totals 16 residues. CDR1 MDHEN and CDR2 SYDVKM come from the germline V gene. Trimming cost V 6 bases and J 1 base, with 16 bases left between them. The CDR3 DNA sequence: TGTGCCAGCAGATCCCGGGGGCCAACGTCCTACAATGAGCAGTTCTTC. It yields the protein CASRSRGPTSYNEQFF. The complete variable domain, with remaining parts taken from reference TRBV28 and TRBJ2-1, reads DVKVTQSSRYLVKRTGEKVFLECVQDMDHENMFWYRQDPGLGLRLIYFSYDVKMKEKGDIPEGYSVSREKKERFSLILESASTNQTSMYLCASRSRGPTSYNEQFFGPGTRLTVL.

This clonotype appeared many times. This chain uses TRBV6-1 with TRBJ2-7, with D possibly being TRBD2 (5 bases). Germline values: CDR1 MNHNS, CDR2 SASEGT. The CDR3 covers 14 residues. Trimming shortened V by 3 bases and J by 2 bases, and 11 bases separated the two germline ends. Here the CDR3 reads CASSDGVGPYEQYF. The DNA of the CDR3 is TGTGCCAGCAGTGACGGGGTAGGGCCCTACGAGCAGTACTTC.

This clonotype was recorded many times. V is TRBV7-2 and J is TRBJ2-3; no reliable D call. In germline, CDR1 is SGHTA, CDR2 FQGNSA. Trimming took off 1 base at V and 6 bases at J, with 11 bases between the two ends. The CDR3 is 14 amino acids. The CDR3 nucleotides read TGTGCCAGCAGCTTAGGGCCCCCTAGGGATACGCAGTATTTT. This translates into CASSLGPPRDTQYF.

This clonotype was observed many times. The chain is built from TRBV12-3 or TRBV12-4 and TRBJ1-5, with a tentative D call TRBD1 (5 bases). The CDR3 has 13 residues. Trimming removed 6 bases at V and 4 bases at J, with 10 bases between. Here the CDR3 DNA reads TGTGCCAGCAGCAGGACACATAATCAGCCCCAGCATTTT. Protein product: CASSRTHNQPQHF.

The chain's CDR3 is CASSPPRAGRMNTEAFF. In DNA form, the CDR3 reads TGTGCCAGCTCACCACCGAGGGCAGGGCGAATGAACACTGAAGCTTTCTTT. V and J are TRBV18 and TRBJ1-1; a possible D gene is TRBD1 (5 bases). This CDR3 is built from 17 residues. The V and J ends lost 0 bases and 0 bases respectively, with 14 bases between them. Looked up from germline, CDR1 is KGHSH and CDR2 is LQKENI.

A note on this clonotype: The final CDR3 position lacks the conserved phenylalanine or tryptophan, pointing to a likely read error. V is TRBV19 and J is TRBJ1-5, with a weak D call TRBD1 (5 bases). CDR1 is LNHDA and CDR2 is SQIVND in the germline V gene (reference sequence). Trimming left V 6 bases short and J 6 bases short, with 15 bases between. The CDR3 loop spans 14 amino acids. The CDR3 here is CASSPSGGVQPQHL. The DNA of the CDR3 is TGTGCCAGTAGCCCCTCGGGGGGTGTTCAGCCCCAGCATCTT.

This clonotype was detected once. At one of its ends the junction is not consistent with the germline gene, which may arise from a read error. The rearrangement links TRBV10-3 to TRBJ1-5; D is unclear. CDR1 is ENHRY, CDR2 SYGVKD, per germline. The CDR3 sequence is 13 residues long. This chain's CDR3 is CATTSRRDQPRHF. CDR3 bases: TGTGCCACCACCTCCAGGCGAGATCAGCCCCGGCATTTT.

In its sample, this clonotype was seen many times. The chain has TRBV12-3 or TRBV12-4 and TRBJ1-1; 7 positions match TRBD1. The J segment lost 6 bases and the V segment lost 7 bases, leaving 8 bases of the junction unmatched. The CDR3 runs 13 residues. The chain's CDR3 is CASTQTGRAEAFF. The CDR3 coding sequence is TGTGCCAGCACCCAGACAGGGAGGGCTGAAGCTTTCTTT.

In this sample, this clonotype turned up a few times. The chain couples TRBV2 to TRBJ1-5, with D unclear. The CDR3 spans 14 residues. V lost 5 bases to trimming and J lost 6 bases, with 14 bases between them. CDR1 is SNHLY and CDR2 is FYNNEI in the germline V gene. The CDR3 spells CASSLAKGGQPQHF. CDR3 sequence (DNA): TGTGCCAGCAGTCTGGCGAAGGGAGGTCAGCCCCAGCATTTT.

The chain joins TRBV5-1 to TRBJ2-7, with a weak D call TRBD2 (5 bases). The germline V gene encodes CDR1 SGHRS and CDR2 YFSETQ. CDR3 length equals 15 residues. V lost 6 bases to trimming and J lost 3 bases, with 19 bases between them. The CDR3 DNA follows: TGCGCCAGCACGCCGGGATCCGGGGTAGGCTACGAGCAGTACTTC. Protein product: CASTPGSGVGYEQYF.

A few counts support this clonotype. The chain combines TRBV28 with TRBJ2-7; 8 nucleotides line up with TRBD2. The CDR3 length is 16 residues. Germline CDR1 is MDHEN and CDR2 is SYDVKM. Unmatched junction bases numbered 12, after V lost 3 bases and J lost 5 bases. This chain's CDR3 is CASSLISGTRVNEQYF. Written as DNA, the CDR3 is TGTGCCAGCAGTTTGATTAGCGGGACTCGGGTAAACGAGCAGTACTTC. Combining the CDR3 with reference TRBV28 and TRBJ2-7 gives the whole variable domain DVKVTQSSRYLVKRTGEKVFLECVQDMDHENMFWYRQDPGLGLRLIYFSYDVKMKEKGDIPEGYSVSREKKERFSLILESASTNQTSMYLCASSLISGTRVNEQYFGPGTRLTVT.

The chain employs TRBV20-1 and TRBJ2-7; D not resolved. V was shortened by 6 bases and J by 0 bases, with 3 bases between the two germline ends. Germline lookup yields CDR1 DFQATT and CDR2 SNEGSKA (reference sequence). The CDR3 has 10 residues. CDR3 protein: CSAHSYEQYF. Written as DNA, the CDR3 is TGCAGTGCCCACTCCTACGAGCAGTACTTC.